One sample yielded the 7 T cell receptor beta chains listed below, sequenced in a study of shared clonotypes between healthy human individuals. Profiled with immunoSEQ multiplex PCR; TCRdb holds only in-frame clones, not every one. The table has 2 million to 2.5 million clones, 85% to 95% seen once; the top ten hold 0.37%. Sequenced input: naive CD4+ T cells from PBMCs. This sample's subset: CD45RA+ positively selected. These receptors were taken from a young man in good health. Some clones in this sample may be carry-over from other donors' samples.

The gene calls are TRBV7-2 and TRBJ1-2, with D unresolved. The CDR3 contains 16 residues. V lost 4 bases to trimming and J lost 0 bases, with 15 bases between them. CDR1 and CDR2 (germline): SGHTA, FQGNSA. The DNA for the CDR3 is TGTGCCAGCAGCTCCTCGGGGAAGGCCGCTAACTATGGCTACACCTTC. Encoded protein: CASSSSGKAANYGYTF.

The V call is TRBV28, the J call TRBJ1-3, with D uncertain. In germline, CDR1 is MDHEN, CDR2 SYDVKM. Trimming removed 4 bases from V and 5 bases from J, with 15 bases in between. CDR3 length: 15 residues. CDR3 residues: CASSSSDATRNTIYF. CDR3 in DNA: TGTGCCAGCAGTTCTTCCGATGCAACGAGAAACACCATATATTTT.

Concerning this clone: This sample includes further DNA sequences coding for the same CDR3. The chain recombines TRBV7-2 with TRBJ2-3; 13 bases fit TRBD2. This CDR3 has 15 amino acids. Trimming at V came to 3 bases and at J to 3 bases, leaving 0 bases not matched to a gene. Germline CDR1 is SGHTA and CDR2 is FQGNSA. The CDR3 DNA reads as TGTGCCAGCAGCTTGGGACTAGCGGGAACAGATACGCAGTATTTT. Protein: CASSLGLAGTDTQYF.

Notes on this clone: Within the sample, other DNA sequences also encode this same CDR3. The V gene is TRBV6-5, the J gene TRBJ1-1; no definite D call. Deletions cut 5 bases from V and 0 bases from J, with 4 bases between. The V gene's germline CDR1 is MNHEY and CDR2 SVGAGI. This CDR3 comprises 12 residues. The CDR3 DNA reads TGTGCCAGCAGTAGGATGAACACTGAAGCTTTCTTT. This encodes CASSRMNTEAFF.

Regarding this clone: Additional DNA sequences in this sample encode the identical CDR3. The chain employs TRBV30 and TRBJ2-7, with TRBD1 matching over 7 bases. After removal of 1 base from V and 3 bases from J, the junction contained 0 bases not matched to a gene. The CDR3 consists of 12 residues. The germline V gene encodes CDR1 GTSNPN and CDR2 SVGIG (reference sequence). The chain's CDR3 is CAWSGQGYEQYF. CDR3 bases: TGTGCCTGGAGTGGACAGGGCTACGAGCAGTACTTC.

This clone appeared once. This sequence joins TRBV27 and TRBJ1-6; D gene ambiguous. Trimming stripped 5 bases from V and 14 bases from J, with 13 bases between. The CDR3 runs 12 residues. Germline V lookup: CDR1 MNHEY, CDR2 SMNVEV (reference sequence). The CDR3 loop reads CASSPRFGALHF. The CDR3, as DNA: TGTGCCAGCAGTCCCCGGTTTGGAGCCCTCCACTTT.

The V gene is TRBV29-1, the J gene TRBJ2-1, with D unclear. The CDR3 has 13 residues. Trimming took 0 bases from V and 4 from J, leaving 7 bases between them. Per the germline V gene, CDR1 is SQVTM and CDR2 is ANQGSEA. The chain's CDR3 is CSVEDQRYNEQFF. Here the CDR3 DNA reads TGCAGCGTTGAAGATCAGCGATACAATGAGCAGTTCTTC.